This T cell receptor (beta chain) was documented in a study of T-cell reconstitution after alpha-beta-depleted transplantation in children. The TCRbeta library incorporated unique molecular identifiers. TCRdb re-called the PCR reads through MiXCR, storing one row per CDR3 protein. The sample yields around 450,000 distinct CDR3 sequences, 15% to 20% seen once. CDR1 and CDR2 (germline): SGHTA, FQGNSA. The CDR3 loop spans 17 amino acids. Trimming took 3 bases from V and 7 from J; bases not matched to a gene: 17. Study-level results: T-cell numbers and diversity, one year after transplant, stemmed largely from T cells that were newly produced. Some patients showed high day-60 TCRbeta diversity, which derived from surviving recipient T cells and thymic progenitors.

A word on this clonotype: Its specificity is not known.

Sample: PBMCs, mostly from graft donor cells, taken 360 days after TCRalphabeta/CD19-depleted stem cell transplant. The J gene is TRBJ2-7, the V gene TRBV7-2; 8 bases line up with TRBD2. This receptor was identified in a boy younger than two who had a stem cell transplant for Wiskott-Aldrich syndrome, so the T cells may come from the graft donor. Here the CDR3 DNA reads TGTGCCAGCAGCTTTAGTAGCTTATCGGGAGGGCCGAGAGAGCAGTACTTC. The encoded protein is CASSFSSLSGGPREQYF.